The table lists the clone carrying this T cell receptor (beta chain) with a count of one. The CDR3 loop spans 15 amino acids. The V end lost 4 bases, the J end lost 1 base, and 14 bases lay between the germline ends. The germline V gene encodes CDR1 MNHEY and CDR2 SMNVEV (reference sequence). This specimen belongs to a study of blood T cell repertoires in COVID-19. Overall study context: COVID-19 samples collected from the United States, Italy and Spain covered acute and convalescent phases. PBMCs, B-cell-depleted T cells, or T cells were the source of the cDNA or gDNA that made up the material.

How the authors handled the data: Nucleated cell counts were estimated from reference gene primer amplification. Measured with immunoSEQ multiplex PCR; TCRdb has only the in-frame clones, and not every one. Clone size and the V and J calls come from that table; the DNA yielded D and trimming. The repertoire holds about 140,000 clones, over 70% seen once, with less than 2% in the top ten. The chain links TRBV27 to TRBJ2-7, with D perhaps TRBD1 (6 bases). The specimen was peripheral blood. This clonotype originated in an older woman with acute or convalescent COVID-19. The CDR3 region is CASSYNRVISYEQYF. The DNA for the CDR3 is TGTGCCAGCAGTTATAACAGGGTGATTTCCTACGAGCAGTACTTC.